The 26 T cell receptor beta chains reported below all come from one sample, sequenced in a study of T cells after somatic rescue of genetic block. TCRdb keeps only in-frame clones here, not all; method: immunoSEQ multiplex PCR. The sample carries 15,000 or so clones, about 70% recorded once. Sequencing was carried out using peripheral blood mononuclear cells (PBMCs). All receptors come from a boy between 10 and 17 years old.

The CDR3 is CASSQVLSNQPQHF. DNA for the CDR3: TGCGCCAGCAGCCAAGTTCTTAGCAATCAGCCCCAGCATTTT. The V gene is TRBV4-1, the J gene TRBJ1-5, with no clear D. The CDR3 runs to 14 residues. In germline, CDR1 is MGHRA, CDR2 YSYEKL. V lost 1 base and J 0 bases, leaving 4 bases between the germline ends.

This clone has a single count. V gene TRBV27 combines with J gene TRBJ2-1; TRBD2 agrees at 9 bases. V lost 5 bases and J lost 7; bases outside the gene matches: 18. The CDR3 has 18 residues. Germline CDR1 and CDR2: MNHEY and SMNVEV (reference sequence). DNA of the CDR3: TGTGCCAGCAGTCCAAATTCCTTCGGACTAGCGTTTAGGAATGAGCAGTTCTTC. Protein product: CASSPNSFGLAFRNEQFF.

In this sample, this clone turned up a few times. This rearrangement joins TRBV7-9 to TRBJ1-6; 8 bases are a match to TRBD1. The CDR3 totals 16 residues. In germline, CDR1 is SEHNR, CDR2 FQNEAQ (reference sequence). V shed 3 bases and J 7 bases; nucleotides not matched to a gene: 8. The CDR3 loop is CASSFLRQGTNSPLHF. As DNA, the CDR3 is TGTGCCAGCAGCTTTCTTCGACAGGGGACAAATTCACCCCTCCACTTT.

The gene calls are TRBV27 and TRBJ2-2; a weak D match, TRBD2 (6 bases). The length of the CDR3 is 14 residues. V was shortened by 5 bases and J by 7 bases, with 14 bases between the two germline ends. CDR1 and CDR2 from the germline V gene are MNHEY and SMNVEV (reference sequence). The CDR3: CASSPFGGFGELFF. CDR3 nucleotide sequence: TGTGCCAGCAGTCCTTTCGGAGGGTTCGGGGAGCTGTTTTTT.

This chain links TRBV6-4 with TRBJ1-1; D remains unclear. CDR3 length: 16 residues. Germline loops: CDR1 MRHNA, CDR2 SNTAGT. V lost 3 bases and J 10 bases, leaving 24 bases between the germline ends. CDR3 region: CASSEVLSADVSGAFF. Written as DNA, the CDR3 is TGTGCCAGCAGTGAGGTCTTGTCGGCGGACGTGAGCGGAGCTTTCTTT.

The V call is TRBV6-1, the J call TRBJ1-5; D is uncertain. The CDR3 covers 15 residues. V was pared by 3 bases and J by 4 bases, with 13 bases between. From germline, CDR1 is MNHNS and CDR2 SASEGT. In DNA form, the CDR3 reads TGTGCCAGCAGTGAGGGGAAAGGGTGGAATCAGCCCCAGCATTTT. Translated: CASSEGKGWNQPQHF.

This chain links TRBV2 with TRBJ2-1; 9 nucleotides match TRBD1. V shed 6 bases and J 9 bases; nucleotides not matched to a gene: 3. This CDR3 contains 12 residues. Looked up from germline, CDR1 is SNHLY and CDR2 is FYNNEI. CDR3 sequence: CASRGTGSEQFF. As DNA, the CDR3 is TGTGCCAGCAGAGGGACAGGGAGTGAGCAGTTCTTC.

This rearrangement joins TRBV6-1 to TRBJ2-5; perhaps TRBD1 as D (5 bases). Trimming removed 6 bases at V and 4 bases at J, with 15 bases between. CDR1 and CDR2 from the germline V gene are MNHNS and SASEGT. The CDR3 totals 14 residues. As DNA, the CDR3 is TGTGCCAGCAGCGACGGACATTTCCGAGAGACCCAGTACTTC. Protein: CASSDGHFRETQYF.

V usage is TRBV19 and J usage is TRBJ1-5; D remains ambiguous. Trimming left V 5 bases short and J 2 bases short, with 16 bases between. The CDR3 loop spans 16 amino acids. Germline V gene sequence: CDR1 LNHDA, CDR2 SQIVND (reference sequence). The CDR3 loop is CASSPRGEWGNQPQHF. The CDR3 DNA follows: TGTGCCAGTAGTCCGCGCGGGGAATGGGGCAATCAGCCCCAGCATTTT. The full variable domain, with the rest looked up from reference TRBV19 and TRBJ1-5, is DGGITQSPKYLFRKEGQNVTLSCEQNLNHDAMYWYRQDPGQGLRLIYYSQIVNDFQKGDIAEGYSVSREKKESFPLTVTSAQKNPTAFYLCASSPRGEWGNQPQHFGDGTRLSIL.

The J gene is TRBJ2-1, the V gene TRBV15; 7 bases are a match to TRBD1. Germline CDR1 is LNHNV and CDR2 is YYDKDF (reference sequence). CDR3 size: 15 residues. V trimming: 1 base; J trimming: 4 bases; junction bases outside the gene matches: 4. For the CDR3, the DNA is TGTGCCACCAGCAGAGCAGACAGGGTTTACAATGAGCAGTTCTTC. Translating it yields CATSRADRVYNEQFF.

This clone was counted only a few times. The V and J genes are TRBV7-9 and TRBJ1-4; the D is unclear. The CDR3 is 16 residues long. Per the germline V gene, CDR1 is SEHNR and CDR2 is FQNEAQ (reference sequence). V was shortened by 2 bases and J by 0 bases, with 10 bases between the two germline ends. The CDR3 reads CASSLQPIPTNEKLFF. CDR3 nucleotide sequence: TGTGCCAGCAGCTTACAACCTATACCAACTAATGAAAAACTGTTTTTT.

This chain links TRBV6-5 with TRBJ1-3; TRBD1 matches 7 bases. CDR1 is MNHEY, CDR2 SVGAGI, per germline. The length of the CDR3 is 15 residues. The V and J ends lost 3 bases and 5 bases, in that order; junction bases with no gene match: 7. Here the CDR3 reads CASSYSTGIRNTIYF. Here the CDR3 DNA reads TGTGCCAGCAGTTATTCGACAGGGATAAGAAACACCATATATTTT.

The gene calls are TRBV6-6 and TRBJ2-7, with 7 positions matching TRBD2. CDR1 is MNHNY, CDR2 SVGAGI, per germline (reference sequence). The CDR3 consists of 15 residues. The trim removed 2 bases at V and 3 bases at J, leaving 7 bases unmatched. Here the CDR3 DNA reads TGTGCCAGCAGTTACAGGGCGGGAGCACACTACGAGCAGTACTTC. Its protein is CASSYRAGAHYEQYF.

The V call is TRBV7-9, the J call TRBJ2-1; no clear D. The ends were cut back, 3 bases at V and 6 bases at J, with 12 bases in the middle. There are 14 residues in the CDR3. Germline V gives CDR1 SEHNR, CDR2 FQNEAQ (reference sequence). CDR3 sequence (DNA): TGTGCCAGCAGCTTGGCTGGCCCGGTCAATGAGCAGTTCTTC. It is translated as CASSLAGPVNEQFF. The full variable domain, its missing parts supplied by reference TRBV7-9 and TRBJ2-1, is DTGVSQNPRHKITKRGQNVTFRCDPISEHNRLYWYRQTLGQGPEFLTYFQNEAQLEKSRLLSDRFSAERPKGSFSTLEIQRTEQGDSAMYLCASSLAGPVNEQFFGPGTRLTVL.

V usage is TRBV11-2 and J usage is TRBJ1-1; TRBD1 matches 8 bases. Trimming cost V 2 bases and J 5 bases; bases outside gene matches: 4. Germline CDR1 SGHAT, CDR2 FQNNGV. The CDR3 has 14 amino acids. CDR3: CASSLTDRVTEAFF. The CDR3 bases are TGTGCCAGCAGCTTAACGGACAGGGTTACTGAAGCTTTCTTT.

This clone appeared a few times. It is unclear where the CDR3 begins or ends on the DNA, so no DNA is shown, and the CDR3 is as TCRdb lists it. The V call is TRBV5-1, the J call TRBJ2-2; the table's D gene call, TRBD2, was not cross checked with the DNA. Germline lookup yields CDR1 SGHRS and CDR2 YFSETQ. The CDR3 length equals 19 residues, ends included. The CDR3 loop reads CASSSLNPSGGRTPGSCFF.

The chain recombines TRBV6-1 with TRBJ2-3; D remains unclear. V lost 9 bases and J lost 4, with 14 bases in between. CDR1 is MNHNS, CDR2 SASEGT, per germline. This CDR3 is built from 13 residues. As DNA, the CDR3 is TGTGCCAGTTCGTCAGTTGACGCAGATACGCAGTATTTT. It specifies CASSSVDADTQYF.

V and J are TRBV23-1 and TRBJ2-7, with TRBD1 matching 7 bases. TRBV23-1 is an ORF for which the function is uncertain. V was clipped by 4 bases and J by 6 bases; unmatched bases: 15. This CDR3 is 16 amino acids long. The CDR3 is CASSPYYPGTETEQYF. The DNA of the CDR3 is TGCGCCAGCAGTCCCTACTACCCCGGGACAGAGACCGAGCAGTACTTC.

This clone was observed a handful of times. This rearrangement joins TRBV10-3 to TRBJ2-7, with 8 bases that match TRBD1. After removal of 2 bases from V and 2 bases from J, the junction contained 11 bases not matched to a gene. Germline CDR1 and CDR2: ENHRY and SYGVKD. CDR3 length equals 17 residues. The CDR3 nucleotides read TGTGCCATCAGTGAGAATTTCGGGACAGGTGTGCCCTACGAGCAGTACTTC. It codes for CAISENFGTGVPYEQYF.

J is TRBJ1-4 and V is TRBV5-3; D unclear. TRBV5-3 belongs to the ORF category, with a function that is uncertain. V was pared by 7 bases and J by 2 bases, with 9 bases between. The length of the CDR3 is 13 residues. This CDR3 reads CARLGRTNEKLFF. In nucleotides, the CDR3 is TGTGCCAGATTAGGGAGGACTAATGAAAAACTGTTTTTT.

The chain combines TRBV7-9 with TRBJ2-1, with TRBD1 matching 11 bases. CDR3 length: 16 amino acids. J was trimmed by 7 bases and V by 4 bases; bases with no gene match: 9. The germline gives CDR1 SEHNR, CDR2 FQNEAQ (reference sequence). The CDR3 loop is CASSSIGQGARNEQFF. CDR3 nucleotides: TGTGCCAGCAGCTCTATCGGACAGGGGGCGCGGAATGAGCAGTTCTTC.

The chain joins TRBV5-1 to TRBJ2-1, with 8 bases identical to TRBD2. Germline CDR1 SGHRS, CDR2 YFSETQ. The CDR3 covers 18 residues. Trimming cost V 2 bases and J 0 bases; bases outside gene matches: 10. For the CDR3, the DNA is TGCGCCAGCAGCTTCGACAGCCTAGCGGGTAGCTCCTACAATGAGCAGTTCTTC. The encoded protein is CASSFDSLAGSSYNEQFF.

V gene TRBV4-1 combines with J gene TRBJ1-2, with D tentatively TRBD1 (5 bases). Trimming stripped 0 bases from V and 4 bases from J, with 15 bases between. This CDR3 comprises 16 residues. Germline V CDR1 and CDR2: MGHRA, YSYEKL. The chain's CDR3 is CASSQEVQGRFYGYTF. CDR3 coding DNA: TGCGCCAGCAGCCAAGAGGTCCAGGGAAGGTTCTATGGCTACACCTTC.

This clone was seen a handful of times. The chain employs TRBV5-8 and TRBJ1-4; a weak D match, TRBD1 (6 bases). Germline V lookup: CDR1 SGHTS, CDR2 YDEGEE. The germline V and J ends were trimmed by 5 bases and 4 bases, with 18 bases remaining between them. The CDR3 length is 16 residues. The CDR3: CASRQNLQGINEKLFF. The DNA for the CDR3 is TGTGCCAGCAGACAAAATCTACAGGGCATTAATGAAAAACTGTTTTTT.

The chain is built from TRBV6-5 and TRBJ2-7; TRBD1 matches at 10 bases. The germline V gene encodes CDR1 MNHEY and CDR2 SVGAGI. The CDR3 has 12 residues. Trimming at V came to 8 bases and at J to 3 bases, leaving 1 base not matched to a gene. The CDR3, as DNA: TGTGCCAGCGGGGACAGGGGCTACGAGCAGTACTTC. This gives the protein CASGDRGYEQYF.

The rearrangement joins TRBV12-5 to TRBJ2-1; D is unresolved. Germline CDR1 reads LGHNT; CDR2 reads FRNRAP. The CDR3 spans 16 residues. The V gene lost 5 bases and the J gene lost 2 bases, with 16 bases spanning the gap. As DNA, the CDR3 is TGTGCTAGTGGTACCCGAGACTCCTTTGCCTACAATGAGCAGTTCTTC. It codes for CASGTRDSFAYNEQFF.